This T cell receptor (beta chain) was identified during a study of T cell changes during pregnancy in multiple sclerosis. This CDR3 has 16 amino acids. The germline gives CDR1 SGHTA, CDR2 FQGNSA. The V end was cut by 5 bases, the J end by 1 base, with 14 bases between. TCRdb's copy holds only in-frame clones and misses some; the assay was immunoSEQ multiplex PCR. The sample shows 55,000 to 75,000 clones, roughly nine tenths of them seen only once. This receptor was identified in a female donor with multiple sclerosis, enrolled in a pregnancy study. The sequencing here drew on peripheral blood, taken after pregnancy. The chain combines TRBV7-2 with TRBJ2-2; weak D call: TRBD1 (6 bases). CDR3 nucleotides: TGTGCCAGCAGCCCGACAGGCTTAGGGAACACCGGGGAGCTGTTTTTT. This encodes CASSPTGLGNTGELFF. Complete variable domain (other parts from reference TRBV7-2 and TRBJ2-2): GAGVSQSPSNKVTEKGKDVELRCDPISGHTALYWYRQSLGQGLEFLIYFQGNSAPDKSGLPSDRFSAERTGGSVSTLTIQRTQQEDSAVYLCASSPTGLGNTGELFFGEGSRLTVL.